These 18 T cell receptor beta chains originate from one sample sequenced in a study of blood T cells in healthy people across ages. A second 7 to 11 cycle PCR used barcoded and J-beta primers. TCRdb itself ran the 5' RACE reads through MiXCR, one entry per CDR3 protein. The sample lists roughly 1,700,000 distinct CDR3 sequences, roughly 27% occurring once. Sequenced material: blood. These receptors originate from a woman aged 25 to 39 in good health.

Ten or more counts support this clonotype. The CDR3 sequence: CASSLVGGANQETQYF. CDR3 DNA sequence: TGTGCCAGCAGCTTAGTCGGGGGGGCTAACCAAGAGACCCAGTACTTC. The V call is TRBV7-2, the J call TRBJ2-5; 8 nucleotides align to TRBD2. Looked up from germline, CDR1 is SGHTA and CDR2 is FQGNSA. The CDR3 contains 16 residues. The V and J ends lost 1 base and 0 bases, in that order; junction bases with no gene match: 4.

This clonotype was picked up a small number of times. The V gene is TRBV5-1, the J gene TRBJ1-4, with 10 bases matching TRBD1. Trimming removed 4 bases from V and 6 bases from J; junction bases left unmatched: 6. CDR1 and CDR2 from the germline V gene are SGHRS and YFSETQ. This CDR3 comprises 15 residues. In DNA form, the CDR3 reads TGCGCCAGCAGCCGTGGGACAGGGGATTATGAAAAACTGTTTTTT. Amino acid sequence: CASSRGTGDYEKLFF. Full variable domain (outside the CDR3, taken from reference TRBV5-1 and TRBJ1-4): KAGVTQTPRYLIKTRGQQVTLSCSPISGHRSVSWYQQTPGQGLQFLFEYFSETQRNKGNFPGRFSGRQFSNSRSEMNVSTLELGDSALYLCASSRGTGDYEKLFFGSGTQLSVL.

Notes on this clonotype: At one of its ends the junction is not consistent with the germline gene, which may arise from a read error. This rearrangement joins TRBV28 to TRBJ2-7, with TRBD1 identical over 7 bases. The J call may be wrong; the DNA end is better matched by TRBJ2-5. CDR1 is MDHEN, CDR2 SYDVKM, per germline. The CDR3 length is 12 residues. In nucleotides, the CDR3 is TGTACCAGCAGTCAGGGGGTGGGGACCCAGTACTTC. It codes for CTSSQGVGTQYF.

The sample holds a few counts of this clonotype. The chain has TRBV7-9 and TRBJ2-1, with TRBD2 matching over 8 bases. Germline CDR1 and CDR2: SEHNR and FQNEAQ (reference sequence). The CDR3 length is 16 residues. J gave up 9 bases and V 4 bases, and 14 bases lay outside the gene matches. The CDR3 spells CASSSRTGTSGLEQFF. In DNA, the CDR3 is TGTGCCAGCAGCTCCCGGACCGGGACTAGTGGGCTTGAGCAGTTCTTC. The complete variable domain, with remaining parts taken from reference TRBV7-9 and TRBJ2-1, reads DTGVSQNPRHKITKRGQNVTFRCDPISEHNRLYWYRQTLGQGPEFLTYFQNEAQLEKSRLLSDRFSAERPKGSFSTLEIQRTEQGDSAMYLCASSSRTGTSGLEQFFGPGTRLTVL.

This chain connects TRBV12-3 or TRBV12-4 to TRBJ1-1; D perhaps matches TRBD1 (6 bases). Trimming left V 7 bases short and J 1 base short, with 13 bases between. The CDR3 extends over 14 amino acids. The CDR3 is CASTRRGPNTEAFF. The CDR3 region has the DNA TGTGCCAGCACCCGACGGGGGCCGAACACTGAAGCTTTCTTT.

Of note for this clonotype: The CDR3 carries no conserved terminal phenylalanine or tryptophan, so it likely arises from a read error. This sequence joins TRBV18 and TRBJ2-4; possibly TRBD2 for D (6 bases). The end of the DNA fits TRBJ2-5 better, so the J call may be wrong. Germline V CDR1 and CDR2: KGHSH, LQKENI. The CDR3 is 12 amino acids. The CDR3 DNA reads TGTGCCAGCTCACCAGGAGGGGAGACCCAGTACTAC. Translated: CASSPGGETQYY.

The count of this clonotype is one. The V call is TRBV12-3 or TRBV12-4, the J call TRBJ2-5, with 9 positions matching TRBD2. The trim removed 8 bases at V and 4 bases at J, leaving 5 bases unmatched. The CDR3 has 13 amino acids. In nucleotides, the CDR3 is TGTGCCAGCGCGGGAGGGCCGGGAGAGACCCAGTACTTC. Encoded protein: CASAGGPGETQYF.

This clonotype was counted at least ten times. The chain's CDR3 is CASSLVTPKGHGYTF. In nucleotides, the CDR3 is TGTGCCAGCAGCTTGGTGACCCCTAAAGGCCATGGCTACACCTTC. The chain carries TRBV5-5 and TRBJ1-2, with D uncertain. The germline CDR1 and CDR2 sequences are SGHKS and YYEKEE (reference sequence). The CDR3 is 15 residues long. V was pared by 0 bases and J by 6 bases, with 15 bases between.

J is TRBJ2-4 and V is TRBV20-1; D remains ambiguous. Trimming pared 6 bases from V and 13 bases from J, leaving 16 bases between. CDR3 size: 11 residues. Germline lookup yields CDR1 DFQATT and CDR2 SNEGSKA (reference sequence). CDR3 region: CSAALYNEQYF. CDR3 coding DNA: TGCAGTGCCGCTCTTTACAATGAGCAGTACTTC.

V usage is TRBV7-9 and J usage is TRBJ1-4, with TRBD1 matching 9 bases. Germline V gives CDR1 SEHNR, CDR2 FQNEAQ (reference sequence). CDR3 length: 16 residues. Trimming took 3 bases from V and 8 from J; bases not matched to a gene: 10. CDR3 loop: CASSFRPGQGVEKLFF. The CDR3 DNA is TGTGCCAGCAGCTTTCGGCCGGGACAGGGAGTCGAAAAACTGTTTTTT.

This chain joins TRBV28 and TRBJ1-2; maybe TRBD1 (5 bases). The CDR3 contains 14 residues. Trimming took 5 bases from V and 12 from J, leaving 22 bases between them. The germline V gene encodes CDR1 MDHEN and CDR2 SYDVKM. The chain's CDR3 is CASSAPQDPSTDTF. The CDR3 DNA reads as TGTGCCAGCAGTGCGCCACAGGACCCTTCAACGGACACCTTC.

This clonotype occurred many times. The CDR3 DNA sequence: TGTGCCAGCGCTCCTGCTTCGTACGAGCAGTACTTC. This sequence encodes CASAPASYEQYF. V is TRBV7-2 and J is TRBJ2-7, with D unclear. Trimming took off 8 bases at V and 4 bases at J, with 12 bases between the two ends. Germline lookup yields CDR1 SGHTA and CDR2 FQGNSA. The CDR3 is 12 amino acids.

This clonotype has only a few counts. This chain links TRBV5-1 with TRBJ2-3; D tentatively reads TRBD1 or TRBD2 (5 bases each). The CDR3 runs to 18 residues. Per germline, CDR1 SGHRS and CDR2 YFSETQ. V was trimmed by 4 bases and J by 3 bases, leaving 24 bases between them. CDR3 sequence reads: CASSRGAASYSLTDTQYF. The CDR3 nucleotides are TGCGCCAGCAGCCGAGGGGCGGCTAGCTACTCTCTGACAGATACGCAGTATTTT.

This clonotype was seen only a few times. V usage is TRBV27 and J usage is TRBJ1-1; a weak D match, TRBD1 (6 bases). The CDR3 sequence is 12 residues long. The V and J ends lost 8 bases and 1 base respectively, with 8 bases between them. CDR1 is MNHEY and CDR2 is SMNVEV in the germline V gene (reference sequence). The CDR3 loop reads CASARGNTEAFF. CDR3 sequence (DNA): TGTGCCAGCGCCAGGGGGAACACTGAAGCTTTCTTT.

This clonotype showed up just a few times. The chain couples TRBV3-1 to TRBJ1-1, with D maybe TRBD1 (6 bases). This CDR3 spans 15 amino acids. V lost 0 bases to trimming and J lost 7 bases, with 15 bases between them. Germline-derived CDR1 and CDR2 are LGHDT and YNNKEL (reference sequence). In DNA, the CDR3 is TGTGCCAGCAGCCAAGATGTGGGACAAGGGGATGAAGCTTTCTTT. It yields the protein CASSQDVGQGDEAFF.

V gene TRBV5-5 combines with J gene TRBJ2-3, with D possibly being TRBD1 or TRBD2 (6 bases each). The CDR3 has 15 residues. Germline V gene sequence: CDR1 SGHKS, CDR2 YYEKEE (reference sequence). Trimming left V 3 bases short and J 2 bases short, with 13 bases between. CDR3: CASSSGGGTTDTQYF. The CDR3, as DNA: TGTGCCAGCAGCTCTGGAGGGGGGACCACAGATACGCAGTATTTT.

This clonotype was detected only once. An end of the junction differs from the germline gene, which may be a read error. The V call is TRBV7-9, the J call TRBJ2-2; 8 bases agree with TRBD2. This CDR3 region has 14 residues. From germline, CDR1 is SEHNR and CDR2 FQNEAQ (reference sequence). CDR3: CASSLRMDSGEMFF. The CDR3 nucleotides read TGTGCCAGCAGCTTACGAATGGATAGCGGGGAGATGTTTTTT.

This clonotype occurred a few times. This chain links TRBV9 with TRBJ2-7; either TRBD1 or TRBD2 may supply D (5 bases each). V lost 2 bases and J 5 bases, leaving 17 bases between the germline ends. This CDR3 is 15 amino acids long. CDR1 is SGDLS, CDR2 YYNGEE, per germline. The CDR3 nucleotides read TGTGCCAGCAGCGTCGTCGGGGCCCTTGGGGACGAGCAGTACTTC. Its translation: CASSVVGALGDEQYF.